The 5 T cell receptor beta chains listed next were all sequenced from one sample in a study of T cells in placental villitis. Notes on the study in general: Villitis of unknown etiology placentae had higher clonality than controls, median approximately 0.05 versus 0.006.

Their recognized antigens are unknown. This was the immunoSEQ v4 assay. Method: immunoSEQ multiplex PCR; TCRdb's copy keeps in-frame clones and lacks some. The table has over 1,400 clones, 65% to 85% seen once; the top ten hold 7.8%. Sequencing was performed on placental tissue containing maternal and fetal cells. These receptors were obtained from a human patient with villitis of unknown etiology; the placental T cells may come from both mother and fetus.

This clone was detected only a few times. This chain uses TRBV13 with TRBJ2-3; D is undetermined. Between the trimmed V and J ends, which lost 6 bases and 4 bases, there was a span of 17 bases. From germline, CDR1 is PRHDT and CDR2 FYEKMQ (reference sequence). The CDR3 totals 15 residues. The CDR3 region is CASSLGGRDPDTQYF. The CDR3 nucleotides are TGTGCCAGCAGTTTGGGCGGAAGGGATCCAGATACGCAGTATTTT.

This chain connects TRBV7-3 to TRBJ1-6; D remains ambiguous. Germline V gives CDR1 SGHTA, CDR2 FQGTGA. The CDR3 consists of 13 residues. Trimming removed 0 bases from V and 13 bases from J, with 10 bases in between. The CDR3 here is CASSLTLKTPLHF. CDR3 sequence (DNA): TGTGCCAGCAGCTTAACGTTAAAGACCCCCCTCCACTTT.

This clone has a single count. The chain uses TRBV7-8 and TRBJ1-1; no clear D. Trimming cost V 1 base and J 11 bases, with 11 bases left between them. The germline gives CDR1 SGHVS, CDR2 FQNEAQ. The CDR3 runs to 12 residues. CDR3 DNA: TGTGCCAGCAGCTTAGAACGGGGTCGGGCTTTCTTT. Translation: CASSLERGRAFF.

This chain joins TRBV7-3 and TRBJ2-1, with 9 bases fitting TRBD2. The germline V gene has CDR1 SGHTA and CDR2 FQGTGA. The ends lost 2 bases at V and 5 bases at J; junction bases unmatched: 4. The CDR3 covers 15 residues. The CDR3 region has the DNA TGTGCCAGCAGCTTAGCGGGGGGGTCCCACAATGAGCAGTTCTTC. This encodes CASSLAGGSHNEQFF.

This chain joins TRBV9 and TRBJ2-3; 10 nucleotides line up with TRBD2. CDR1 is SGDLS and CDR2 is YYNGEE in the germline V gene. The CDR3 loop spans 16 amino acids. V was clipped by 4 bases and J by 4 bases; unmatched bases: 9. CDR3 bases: TGTGCCAGCAGCTTCCCGGCTAGCGGGGGCCCAGATACGCAGTATTTT. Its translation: CASSFPASGGPDTQYF. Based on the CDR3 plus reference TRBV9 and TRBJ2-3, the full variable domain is DSGVTQTPKHLITATGQRVTLRCSPRSGDLSVYWYQQSLDQGLQFLIQYYNGEERAKGNILERFSAQQFPDLHSELNLSSLELGDSALYFCASSFPASGGPDTQYFGPGTRLTVL.